One and the same sample provided the 9 T cell receptor beta chains below, sequenced in a study of cytomegalovirus exposure and HLA in healthy donors. The protocol was immunoSEQ multiplex PCR, while the TCRdb copy is restricted to in-frame clones and leaves out a portion. The sample comprises 150,000 to 250,000 clones, 80% to 90% of which are singletons, and roughly an eighth rests with the top ten. The sample taken for sequencing was PBMCs. Every receptor here comes from a young woman in good health and CMV-seropositive.

This clone was recorded at least ten times. The chain recombines TRBV28 with TRBJ1-5; D is undetermined. Germline CDR1 is MDHEN and CDR2 is SYDVKM. This CDR3 region has 12 residues. V was trimmed by 6 bases and J by 6 bases, leaving 9 bases between them. In DNA, the CDR3 is TGTGCCAGCAGCAAGCTGTTTCAGCCCCAGCATTTT. Its translation is CASSKLFQPQHF.

This chain links TRBV6-6 with TRBJ1-4; perhaps TRBD1 as D (5 bases). The V gene lost 6 bases and the J gene lost 5 bases, with 13 bases spanning the gap. CDR3 length: 14 residues. Per germline, CDR1 MNHNY and CDR2 SVGAGI (reference sequence). The DNA of the CDR3 is TGTGCCAGCAGGCCCCCAGGGCTCAATGAAAAACTGTTTTTT. Translating it yields CASRPPGLNEKLFF.

Here the CDR3 DNA reads TGTGCCAGCAGCTCCGAACGGCGGGGAATCACAGATACGCAGTATTTT. Encoded protein: CASSSERRGITDTQYF. This sequence joins TRBV13 and TRBJ2-3; D is possibly TRBD2 (6 bases). Germline V gene lookup returns CDR1 PRHDT and CDR2 FYEKMQ (reference sequence). The CDR3 totals 16 residues. Trimming stripped 4 bases from V and 2 bases from J, with 16 bases between. The full variable domain, rest sourced from reference TRBV13 and TRBJ2-3, is AAGVIQSPRHLIKEKRETATLKCYPIPRHDTVYWYQQGPGQDPQFLISFYEKMQSDKGSIPDRFSAQQFSDYHSELNMSSLELGDSALYFCASSSERRGITDTQYFGPGTRLTVL.

This chain connects TRBV6-1 to TRBJ2-5, with no clear D. This CDR3 is 16 amino acids long. Germline-derived CDR1 and CDR2 are MNHNS and SASEGT. Trimming pared 2 bases from V and 1 base from J, leaving 14 bases between. The CDR3 nucleotides are TGTGCCAGCAGTGAACATGCGGCGGTCCCCCAAGAGACCCAGTACTTC. Protein: CASSEHAAVPQETQYF.

The gene calls are TRBV11-3 and TRBJ2-7; TRBD2 agrees at 8 bases. The CDR3 extends over 15 amino acids. Germline V gene lookup returns CDR1 SGHNT and CDR2 YENEEA. Trimming cost V 0 bases and J 8 bases; bases outside gene matches: 9. This chain's CDR3 is CASSLDAVTSEQQYF. In nucleotides, the CDR3 is TGTGCCAGCAGCTTAGATGCCGTGACTAGCGAGCAGCAGTACTTC.

This clone was picked up one time. CDR3 nucleotide sequence: TGTGCCAGCAGAGCGGGAGTCGACAATGAGCAGTTCTTC. Its protein product is CASRAGVDNEQFF. The chain uses TRBV2 and TRBJ2-1; 8 bases fit TRBD2. Trimming took 6 bases from V and 5 from J; bases not matched to a gene: 3. Germline V gives CDR1 SNHLY, CDR2 FYNNEI. The CDR3 is 13 residues long.

The chain is built from TRBV6-1 and TRBJ2-2, with 7 bases matching TRBD2. CDR1 is MNHNS, CDR2 SASEGT, per germline. The CDR3 has 14 amino acids. The trim removed 0 bases at V and 11 bases at J, leaving 6 bases unmatched. The CDR3 DNA sequence: TGTGCCAGCAGTGAAGCGCTCCCAGCGGGAGAGCTGTTTTTT. Its translation is CASSEALPAGELFF.

The rearrangement uses TRBV15 and TRBJ2-5; TRBD2 agrees at 8 bases. The CDR3 is 16 residues long. Germline CDR1 LNHNV, CDR2 YYDKDF (reference sequence). Trimming cost V 4 bases and J 4 bases; bases outside gene matches: 11. The CDR3 bases are TGTGCCACCAGCACTGAAAAAGGACTAGCCGCAGAGACCCAGTACTTC. Translation gives CATSTEKGLAAETQYF. Based on the CDR3 plus reference TRBV15 and TRBJ2-5, the full variable domain is DAMVIQNPRYQVTQFGKPVTLSCSQTLNHNVMYWYQQKSSQAPKLLFHYYDKDFNNEADTPDNFQSRRPNTSFCFLDIRSPGLGDTAMYLCATSTEKGLAAETQYFGPGTRLLVL.

The chain links TRBV19 to TRBJ2-2, with D possibly TRBD2 on 5 matching bases. The CDR3 covers 13 residues. CDR1 LNHDA and CDR2 SQIVND come from the germline V gene (reference sequence). Trimming took off 9 bases at V and 5 bases at J, with 13 bases between the two ends. The CDR3 nucleotides are TGTGCCAGCCAGAGGTGGGAGACCGGGGAGCTGTTTTTT. It is translated as CASQRWETGELFF.